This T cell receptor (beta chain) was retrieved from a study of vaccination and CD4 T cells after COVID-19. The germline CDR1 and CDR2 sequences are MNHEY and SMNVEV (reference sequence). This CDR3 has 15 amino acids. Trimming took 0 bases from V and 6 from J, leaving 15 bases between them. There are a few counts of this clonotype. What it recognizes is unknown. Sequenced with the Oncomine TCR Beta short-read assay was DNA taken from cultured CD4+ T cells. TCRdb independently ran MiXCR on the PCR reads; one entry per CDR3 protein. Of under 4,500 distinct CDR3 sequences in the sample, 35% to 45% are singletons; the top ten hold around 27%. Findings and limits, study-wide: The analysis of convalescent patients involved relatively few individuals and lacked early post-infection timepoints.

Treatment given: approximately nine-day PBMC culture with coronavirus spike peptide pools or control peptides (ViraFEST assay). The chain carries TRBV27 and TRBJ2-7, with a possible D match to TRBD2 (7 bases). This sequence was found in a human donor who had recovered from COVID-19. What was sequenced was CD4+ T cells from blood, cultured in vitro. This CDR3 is CASSLSRRGPSEQYF. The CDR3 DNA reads TGTGCCAGCAGTTTATCGCGGCGGGGGCCGAGCGAGCAGTACTTC.